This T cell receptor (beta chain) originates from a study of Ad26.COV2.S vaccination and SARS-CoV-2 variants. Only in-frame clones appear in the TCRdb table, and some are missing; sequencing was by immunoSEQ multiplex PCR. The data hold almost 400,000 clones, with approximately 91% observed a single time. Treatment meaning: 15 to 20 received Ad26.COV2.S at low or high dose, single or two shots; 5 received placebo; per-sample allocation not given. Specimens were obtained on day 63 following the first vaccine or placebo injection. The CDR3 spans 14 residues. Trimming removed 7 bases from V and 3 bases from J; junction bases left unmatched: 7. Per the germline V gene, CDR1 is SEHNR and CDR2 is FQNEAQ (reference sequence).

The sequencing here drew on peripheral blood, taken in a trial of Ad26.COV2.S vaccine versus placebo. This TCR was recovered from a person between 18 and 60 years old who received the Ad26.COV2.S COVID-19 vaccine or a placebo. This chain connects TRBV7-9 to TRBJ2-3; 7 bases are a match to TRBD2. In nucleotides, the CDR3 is TGTGCCAGCACCAGGAGGGAGGGTACAGATACGCAGTATTTT. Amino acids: CASTRREGTDTQYF.